These 27 T cell receptor beta chains were sequenced from one sample in a study of neoadjuvant nivolumab and ipilimumab in lung cancer (dated by TCRdb to 2018 to 2021). Read against the paper, the sample's time point label means: at surgical resection after neoadjuvant nivolumab +/- ipilimumab. The library relied on the immunoSEQ multiplex PCR assay. Imported from immuneACCESS, the table was reduced by TCRdb to in-frame sequences with V and J called. These copies leave out some clones; in studies compared against another copy, an unresolved V gene accounts for under half, and the cause of the remainder is not known. The sample table lists over a thousand clones, 84% of them with a count of one. The ten largest clones take up 5% to 7% of the sample. The sample consisted of adjacent normal lung tissue, taken after neoadjuvant nivolumab, alone or with ipilimumab, at or shortly before surgery. The receptors stem from an adult with non-small cell lung cancer.

The chain carries TRBV7-9 and TRBJ1-2; D is ambiguous. Germline assignment: CDR1 SEHNR and CDR2 FQNEAQ (reference sequence). This CDR3 has 13 amino acids. V lost 4 bases and J 12 bases, leaving 18 bases between the germline ends. In DNA form, the CDR3 reads TGTGCCAGCAGCTCGTCGTTGGATACTGTTAACACCTTC. Encoded protein: CASSSSLDTVNTF. Full variable domain (rest looked up from reference TRBV7-9 and TRBJ1-2): DTGVSQNPRHKITKRGQNVTFRCDPISEHNRLYWYRQTLGQGPEFLTYFQNEAQLEKSRLLSDRFSAERPKGSFSTLEIQRTEQGDSAMYLCASSSSLDTVNTFGSGTRLTVV.

The V call is TRBV7-6, the J call TRBJ2-3; no firm D call. Germline-derived CDR1 and CDR2 are SGHVS and FNYEAQ. The V and J ends lost 1 base and 1 base respectively, with 9 bases between them. The CDR3 is made up of 15 amino acids. CDR3 DNA: TGTGCCAGCAGCTTAGGAGTACGGGGCACAGATACGCAGTATTTT. Protein product: CASSLGVRGTDTQYF.

V gene TRBV2 combines with J gene TRBJ2-7; 7 bases are shared with TRBD1. CDR1 is SNHLY and CDR2 is FYNNEI in the germline V gene. With 7 bases clipped from V and 7 bases from J, the junction kept 13 bases outside the gene matches. The CDR3 has 14 amino acids. CDR3 region: CASNGGQALGEQYF. The CDR3, as DNA: TGTGCCAGCAATGGAGGACAGGCCCTTGGAGAGCAGTACTTC. Full variable domain (rest looked up from reference TRBV2 and TRBJ2-7): EPEVTQTPSHQVTQMGQEVILRCVPISNHLYFYWYRQILGQKVEFLVSFYNNEISEKSEIFDDQFSVERPDGSNFTLKIRSTKLEDSAMYFCASNGGQALGEQYFGPGTRLTVT.

The chain joins TRBV11-2 to TRBJ2-7; no clear D gene. Germline V gives CDR1 SGHAT, CDR2 FQNNGV. The CDR3 sequence is 13 residues long. V lost 5 bases and J 3 bases, leaving 11 bases between the germline ends. CDR3 residues: CASSPDPFYEQYF. CDR3 sequence (DNA): TGTGCCAGCAGCCCCGACCCCTTCTACGAGCAGTACTTC.

The chain carries TRBV2 and TRBJ1-1; no firm D call. The germline CDR1 and CDR2 sequences are SNHLY and FYNNEI. Trimming removed 2 bases at V and 5 bases at J, with 6 bases between. This CDR3 comprises 12 residues. CDR3 region: CASSEWGTEAFF. DNA of the CDR3: TGTGCCAGCAGTGAATGGGGAACTGAAGCTTTCTTT.

The chain combines TRBV10-2 with TRBJ2-7; D may match TRBD1 or TRBD2 (6 bases each). V dropped 8 bases and J dropped 7 bases, with 21 bases sitting between them. There are 14 residues in the CDR3. Germline-derived CDR1 and CDR2 are WSHSY and SAAADI. This CDR3 reads CASGAGGTPYEQYF. The CDR3 DNA is TGCGCCAGCGGAGCTGGCGGGACACCTTATGAGCAGTACTTC.

V is TRBV2 and J is TRBJ2-7; weak D call: TRBD1 (6 bases). Trimming removed 6 bases at V and 2 bases at J, with 20 bases between. The CDR3 is 16 residues long. Germline V gene sequence: CDR1 SNHLY, CDR2 FYNNEI. CDR3 residues: CASRSLDSSAAYEQYF. DNA for the CDR3: TGTGCCAGCAGAAGCTTGGACAGTTCGGCGGCCTACGAGCAGTACTTC.

This clone was detected only a few times. The V and J genes are TRBV4-3 and TRBJ2-7; TRBD1 matches at 7 bases. CDR3 size: 14 residues. Germline trimming cut 1 base from V and 2 bases from J; bases unmatched to any gene: 2. Germline V lookup: CDR1 LGHNA, CDR2 YSLEER. The DNA of the CDR3 is TGCGCCAGCAGCCAAGGGGACAGCCCCTACGAGCAGTACTTC. It codes for CASSQGDSPYEQYF.

V gene TRBV6-5 combines with J gene TRBJ2-7; D call uncertain. V dropped 8 bases and J dropped 0 bases, with 11 bases sitting between them. Germline V gene lookup returns CDR1 MNHEY and CDR2 SVGAGI. The CDR3 covers 13 residues. The CDR3 spells CASSFGLSYEQYF. CDR3 nucleotides: TGTGCCAGCTCGTTCGGCCTCTCCTACGAGCAGTACTTC.

This clone appeared a few times. V gene TRBV15 combines with J gene TRBJ2-3; 7 bases map to TRBD2. The junction had 9 bases not matched to a gene; V was cut back by 1 base and J by 2 bases. The CDR3 extends over 17 amino acids. The germline V gene has CDR1 LNHNV and CDR2 YYDKDF (reference sequence). This CDR3 reads CATSRGSGGKYTDTQYF. CDR3 nucleotides: TGTGCCACCAGCAGAGGCTCGGGGGGAAAATACACAGATACGCAGTATTTT.

The chain recombines TRBV5-1 with TRBJ2-1, with D perhaps matching TRBD1 (5 bases). This CDR3 has 14 residues. In germline, CDR1 is SGHRS, CDR2 YFSETQ. V was shortened by 0 bases and J by 3 bases, with 7 bases between the two germline ends. CDR3 coding DNA: TGCGCCAGCAGCTTGGGACAGAGCTACAATGAGCAGTTCTTC. It encodes CASSLGQSYNEQFF. The whole variable domain, remainder taken from reference TRBV5-1 and TRBJ2-1, is KAGVTQTPRYLIKTRGQQVTLSCSPISGHRSVSWYQQTPGQGLQFLFEYFSETQRNKGNFPGRFSGRQFSNSRSEMNVSTLELGDSALYLCASSLGQSYNEQFFGPGTRLTVL.

In this sample, this clone turned up once. The CDR3 sequence: CASSASGTGELFF. CDR3 nucleotide sequence: TGTGCCAGCAGTGCGTCGGGCACCGGGGAGCTGTTTTTT. The V gene is TRBV6-4, the J gene TRBJ2-2; D is unresolved. Germline V CDR1 and CDR2: MRHNA, SNTAGT. The V end was cut by 4 bases, the J end by 4 bases, with 7 bases between. The CDR3 contains 13 residues.

The chain combines TRBV19 with TRBJ1-2; 7 bases are a match to TRBD1. The CDR3 has 16 residues. CDR1 and CDR2 from the germline V gene are LNHDA and SQIVND (reference sequence). Losses at the gene ends were 6 bases for V and 2 bases for J; bases not matched to a gene: 12. The CDR3 DNA follows: TGTGCCAGTAGCCCTGACAGGGACGGGCGGAACTATGGCTACACCTTC. Its protein is CASSPDRDGRNYGYTF.

The rearrangement uses TRBV19 and TRBJ2-1; TRBD1 might be the D (6 bases). The germline gives CDR1 LNHDA, CDR2 SQIVND (reference sequence). There are 15 residues in the CDR3. V lost 3 bases, J lost 5 bases, and 14 bases lay in between. CDR3 nucleotides: TGTGCCAGTAGTATCCGGCGAGGGGGTAACAATGAGCAGTTCTTC. This gives the protein CASSIRRGGNNEQFF.

The J gene is TRBJ2-3, the V gene TRBV7-9, with 10 bases that match TRBD2. This CDR3 has 16 amino acids. CDR1 and CDR2 (germline): SEHNR, FQNEAQ (reference sequence). V lost 5 bases, J lost 4 bases, and 9 bases stayed unmatched. CDR3: CASSPLAGGLADTQYF. CDR3 nucleotide sequence: TGTGCCAGCAGCCCGTTAGCGGGGGGATTGGCAGATACGCAGTATTTT. The entire variable domain, with the rest obtained from reference TRBV7-9 and TRBJ2-3, is as follows: DTGVSQNPRHKITKRGQNVTFRCDPISEHNRLYWYRQTLGQGPEFLTYFQNEAQLEKSRLLSDRFSAERPKGSFSTLEIQRTEQGDSAMYLCASSPLAGGLADTQYFGPGTRLTVL.

The chain has TRBV11-1 and TRBJ1-1; 7 bases fit TRBD1. Trimming at V came to 9 bases and at J to 7 bases, leaving 14 bases not matched to a gene. The CDR3 runs 14 residues. Germline CDR1 is SGHAT and CDR2 is FQDESV (reference sequence). The CDR3 sequence is CASNSQGSVGEAFF. The CDR3, as DNA: TGTGCCAGTAATTCACAGGGGAGTGTTGGTGAAGCTTTCTTT.

V is TRBV6-1 and J is TRBJ1-5; perhaps TRBD1 as D (5 bases). Germline V CDR1 and CDR2: MNHNS, SASEGT. CDR3 size: 13 residues. V gave up 7 bases and J gave up 3 bases, with 10 bases separating them. CDR3 in DNA: TGTGCCAGCACGGAACAGGTCAATCAGCCCCAGCATTTT. The encoded protein is CASTEQVNQPQHF.

V usage is TRBV6-5 and J usage is TRBJ2-2; D is possibly TRBD2 (6 bases). There are 14 residues in the CDR3. Trimming took off 4 bases at V and 1 base at J, with 7 bases between the two ends. Germline V gene lookup returns CDR1 MNHEY and CDR2 SVGAGI. The CDR3, as DNA: TGTGCCAGCAGTTGGGAGGTGAACACCGGGGAGCTGTTTTTT. Encoded protein: CASSWEVNTGELFF.

J is TRBJ2-1 and V is TRBV7-9; no reliable D call. The V end was cut by 3 bases, the J end by 6 bases, with 18 bases between. The CDR3 covers 16 residues. Germline V CDR1 and CDR2: SEHNR, FQNEAQ (reference sequence). The CDR3 nucleotides read TGTGCCAGCAGCTTTCTTAAGCTTGGGATGGGCAATGAGCAGTTCTTC. Translating gives CASSFLKLGMGNEQFF.

The chain uses TRBV27 and TRBJ2-3; the D gene is possibly TRBD1 (6 bases). Trimming removed 5 bases from V and 3 bases from J, with 24 bases in between. This CDR3 contains 18 residues. The V gene's germline CDR1 is MNHEY and CDR2 SMNVEV (reference sequence). CDR3 in DNA: TGTGCCAGCAGTAGAGGACGGAAGGGACACCATTTTACAGATACGCAGTATTTT. Amino acids: CASSRGRKGHHFTDTQYF.

The rearrangement uses TRBV6-1 and TRBJ1-6, with 9 nucleotides matching TRBD1. Germline V gene data show CDR1 as MNHNS and CDR2 as SASEGT. This CDR3 has 15 amino acids. J gave up 10 bases and V 1 base, and 5 bases lay outside the gene matches. The CDR3 nucleotides read TGTGCCAGCAGTGAAGTGGGGACAGGGATCTCACCCCTCCACTTT. Translating gives CASSEVGTGISPLHF.

V and J are TRBV25-1 and TRBJ2-7, with D possibly being TRBD1 (6 bases). This CDR3 is built from 13 residues. Germline values: CDR1 MGHDK, CDR2 SYGVNS. Trimming removed 3 bases at V and 4 bases at J, with 10 bases between. The CDR3 here is CASSDGDKYEQYF. DNA for the CDR3: TGTGCCAGCAGTGACGGGGACAAGTACGAGCAGTACTTC.

The chain recombines TRBV27 with TRBJ2-3; D is uncertain. Germline V gene lookup returns CDR1 MNHEY and CDR2 SMNVEV (reference sequence). The ends were cut back, 3 bases at V and 0 bases at J, with 19 bases in the middle. CDR3 length: 18 amino acids. The chain's CDR3 is CASSFPTQTFSSTDTQYF. The CDR3 DNA is TGTGCCAGCAGTTTCCCGACTCAGACTTTTTCTAGCACAGATACGCAGTATTTT.

The rearrangement uses TRBV5-1 and TRBJ2-5; maybe TRBD1 (6 bases). Trimming removed 2 bases from V and 5 bases from J, with 13 bases in between. The CDR3 has 14 residues. Germline CDR1 and CDR2: SGHRS and YFSETQ. CDR3 bases: TGCGCCAGCAGCTTTGACAGGTTCGAGGAGACCCAGTACTTC. It codes for CASSFDRFEETQYF.

The rearrangement joins TRBV20-1 to TRBJ1-1; D is undetermined. With 0 bases removed from V and 11 bases from J, the gap between germline ends came to 10 bases. The CDR3 sequence is 11 residues long. Germline V gene data show CDR1 as DFQATT and CDR2 as SNEGSKA (reference sequence). CDR3 DNA: TGCAGTGCTAGAGATACCGGTTTGGCTTTCTTT. It encodes CSARDTGLAFF.

This rearrangement joins TRBV27 to TRBJ1-2; 7 nucleotides align to TRBD1. V lost 4 bases, J lost 8 bases, and 13 bases stayed unmatched. CDR3 length equals 15 residues. In germline, CDR1 is MNHEY, CDR2 SMNVEV (reference sequence). The DNA of the CDR3 is TGTGCCAGCAGTTCCTTGACAGGGACGGTTGGGGGCTACACCTTC. It specifies CASSSLTGTVGGYTF.

This chain connects TRBV30 to TRBJ2-7; maybe TRBD2 (5 bases). V was trimmed by 2 bases and J by 4 bases, leaving 9 bases between them. CDR3 length equals 12 residues. Germline lookup yields CDR1 GTSNPN and CDR2 SVGIG (reference sequence). The CDR3 DNA follows: TGTGCCTGGAGTTTGGACTCATACGAGCAGTACTTC. Translation: CAWSLDSYEQYF.